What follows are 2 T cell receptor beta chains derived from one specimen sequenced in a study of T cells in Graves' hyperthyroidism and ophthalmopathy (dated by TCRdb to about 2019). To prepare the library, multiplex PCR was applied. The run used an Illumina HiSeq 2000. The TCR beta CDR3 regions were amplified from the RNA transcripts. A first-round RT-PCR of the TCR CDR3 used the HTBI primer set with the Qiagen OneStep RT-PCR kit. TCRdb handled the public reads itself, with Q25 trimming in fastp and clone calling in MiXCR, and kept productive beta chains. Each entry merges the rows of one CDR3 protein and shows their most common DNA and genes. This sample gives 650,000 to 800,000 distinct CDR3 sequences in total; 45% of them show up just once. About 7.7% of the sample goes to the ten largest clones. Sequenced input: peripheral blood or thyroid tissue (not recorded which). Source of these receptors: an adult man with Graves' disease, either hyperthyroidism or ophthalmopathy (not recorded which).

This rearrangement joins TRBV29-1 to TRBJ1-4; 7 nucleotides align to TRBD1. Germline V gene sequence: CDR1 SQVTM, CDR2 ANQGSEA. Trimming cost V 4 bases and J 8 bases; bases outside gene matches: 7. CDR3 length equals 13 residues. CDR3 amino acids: CSVVQGSREKLFF. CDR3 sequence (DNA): TGCAGCGTTGTACAGGGGTCACGGGAAAAACTGTTTTTT.

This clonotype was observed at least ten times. This CDR3 is CASSYDSGMNGELFF. DNA of the CDR3: TGTGCCAGCAGTTACGATAGCGGGATGAACGGGGAGCTGTTTTTT. The J gene is TRBJ2-2, the V gene TRBV6-5; TRBD2 matches 8 bases. Losses at the gene ends were 2 bases for V and 7 bases for J; bases not matched to a gene: 6. Germline CDR1 and CDR2: MNHEY and SVGAGI. The CDR3 loop spans 15 amino acids.